This is a list of T cell receptor beta chains from one sample in a study of vaccination and CD4 T cells after COVID-19. Which antigens these TCRs recognize remains unknown. TCRdb called the PCR reads again in MiXCR, with one record for every CDR3 protein. The sample consists of 20,000 to 25,000 distinct CDR3 sequences, 44% of them appearing once. This specimen was CD4+ T cells from blood, cultured in vitro, taken before SARS-CoV-2 vaccination. The source of these receptors is a human donor who received a COVID-19 vaccine. Both conserved end residues are part of each CDR3. The D gene is left open where the match is weak. Clone sizes are given selectively: once, few, many, or a class where the clone is expanded.

TRBJ1-2,TRBV10-1,NA,NA,CASSDSGGQANYGYTF,TGCGCCAGCAGTGACTCGGGGGGGCAAGCTAACTATGGCTACACCTTC
TRBJ2-7,TRBV20-1,few,NA,CSANLQGALHEQYF,TGCAGTGCTAATTTACAGGGTGCTTTACACGAGCAGTACTTC
TRBJ1-6,TRBV30,NA,TRBD1,CAAERQGVTSPLHF,TGTGCGGCAGAGAGACAGGGAGTTACTTCACCCCTCCACTTT
TRBJ1-5,TRBV6-1,NA,NA,CASRDSNQPQHF,TGTGCCAGCAGGGACAGCAATCAGCCCCAGCATTTT
TRBJ1-2,TRBV6-1,NA,NA,CASRAGQFYGYTF,TGTGCCAGCAGGGCCGGACAGTTCTATGGCTACACCTTC
TRBJ1-5,TRBV19,few,TRBD1,CASSPVGQGVGQPQHF,TGTGCCAGTAGTCCGGTCGGACAGGGTGTGGGACAGCCCCAGCATTTT
TRBJ1-5,TRBV20-1,NA,NA,CSASGTGSHLPQHF,TGCAGTGCTAGTGGCACAGGGTCTCATCTGCCCCAGCATTTT
TRBJ2-5,TRBV19,few,NA,CASSIGPTQYF,TGTGCCAGTAGCATTGGCCCTACCCAGTACTTC
TRBJ1-2,TRBV6-1,NA,TRBD1,CASSVDLGAGGNYGYTF,TGTGCCAGCAGTGTCGATTTGGGAGCAGGGGGGAACTATGGCTACACCTTC
TRBJ2-2,TRBV20-1,NA,NA,CSARKDRNTGELFF,TGCAGTGCTAGAAAAGACAGGAACACCGGGGAGCTGTTTTTT
TRBJ2-5,TRBV7-2,NA,TRBD2,CASSLTGGQETQYF,TGTGCCAGCAGCTTAACGGGGGGGCAGGAGACCCAGTACTTC
TRBJ1-2,TRBV12-3/TRBV12-4,few,NA,CASSFTLGIGYTF,TGTGCCAGCAGTTTTACCTTGGGCATTGGCTACACCTTC
TRBJ2-6,TRBV6-1,few,NA,CATLPVGANVLTF,TGTGCCACTCTCCCCGTAGGGGCCAACGTCCTGACTTTC
TRBJ2-1,TRBV7-2,NA,TRBD2,CASSLILAGTRNEQFF,TGTGCCAGCAGCTTGATCTTAGCGGGGACTCGGAATGAGCAGTTCTTC
TRBJ1-6,TRBV19,few,NA,CASSIVVRDSPLHF,TGTGCCAGTAGTATAGTGGTAAGGGATTCACCCCTCCACTTT
TRBJ1-1,TRBV11-3,NA,TRBD1,CASRRTGNTEAFF,TGTGCCAGCAGGAGGACAGGGAACACTGAAGCTTTCTTT
TRBJ2-1,TRBV24-1,once,NA,CATSDQGERSNEQFF,TGTGCCACCAGTGACCAGGGAGAGAGGTCCAATGAGCAGTTCTTC
TRBJ1-1,TRBV7-9,NA,NA,CASSSWVGRTEAFF,TGTGCCAGCAGCTCGTGGGTGGGTAGGACTGAAGCTTTCTTT
TRBJ1-3,TRBV19,NA,TRBD1,CASSRTGPGNTIYF,TGTGCCAGTAGTCGGACAGGGCCTGGAAACACCATATATTTT
TRBJ2-3,TRBV19,NA,NA,CASSIGQAGDTQYF,TGTGCCAGTAGTATAGGACAGGCGGGAGATACGCAGTATTTT
TRBJ2-3,TRBV20-1,few,TRBD2,CSARGRRGWADTQYF,TGCAGTGCTAGAGGGCGGCGGGGGTGGGCAGATACGCAGTATTTT
TRBJ1-2,TRBV10-3,NA,TRBD1,CAISADRAGYTF,TGTGCCATCAGTGCGGACAGGGCCGGCTACACCTTC
TRBJ1-3,TRBV7-8,once,TRBD1,CASSSGTGRAGNTIYF,TGTGCCAGCAGCTCGGGGACAGGGCGAGCCGGAAACACCATATATTTT
TRBJ1-1,TRBV28,few,NA,CASSSQGEAFF,TGTGCCAGCAGTTCTCAGGGTGAAGCTTTCTTT
TRBJ2-1,TRBV12-3/TRBV12-4,NA,NA,CASRQQGGFYNEQFF,TGTGCCAGCCGACAACAGGGCGGGTTCTACAATGAGCAGTTCTTC
TRBJ1-2,TRBV25-1,NA,TRBD1,CASSLDRVTGYTF,TGTGCCAGCAGTCTAGACAGGGTAACTGGCTACACCTTC